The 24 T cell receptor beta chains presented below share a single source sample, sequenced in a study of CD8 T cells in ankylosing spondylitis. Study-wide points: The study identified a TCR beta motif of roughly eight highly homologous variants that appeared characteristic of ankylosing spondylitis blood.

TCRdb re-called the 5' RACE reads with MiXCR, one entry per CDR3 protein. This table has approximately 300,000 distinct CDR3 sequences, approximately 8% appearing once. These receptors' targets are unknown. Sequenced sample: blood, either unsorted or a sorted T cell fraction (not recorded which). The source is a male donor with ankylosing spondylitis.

CDR3 nucleotides: TGCGCCAGCAGTGAGTCCGGGACTCTACTACGCGAGCAGTACTTC. Translated: CASSESGTLLREQYF. The chain has TRBV10-1 and TRBJ2-7; a weak D match, TRBD2 (6 bases). CDR1 is WNHNN, CDR2 SYGVQD, per germline (reference sequence). This CDR3 contains 15 residues. V dropped 0 bases and J dropped 6 bases, with 15 bases sitting between them.

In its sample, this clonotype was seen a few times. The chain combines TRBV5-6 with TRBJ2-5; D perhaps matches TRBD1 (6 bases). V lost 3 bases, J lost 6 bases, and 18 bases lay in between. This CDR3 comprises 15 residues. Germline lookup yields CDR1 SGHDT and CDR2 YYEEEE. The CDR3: CASSSTGQRAKTQYF. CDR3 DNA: TGTGCCAGCAGCTCAACCGGACAGAGGGCTAAGACCCAGTACTTC.

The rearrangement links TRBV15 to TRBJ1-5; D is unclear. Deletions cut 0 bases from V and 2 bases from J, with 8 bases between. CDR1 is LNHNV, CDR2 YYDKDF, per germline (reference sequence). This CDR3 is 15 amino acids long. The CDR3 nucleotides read TGTGCCACCAGCAGAGATATGGCTGGCAATCAGCCCCAGCATTTT. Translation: CATSRDMAGNQPQHF.

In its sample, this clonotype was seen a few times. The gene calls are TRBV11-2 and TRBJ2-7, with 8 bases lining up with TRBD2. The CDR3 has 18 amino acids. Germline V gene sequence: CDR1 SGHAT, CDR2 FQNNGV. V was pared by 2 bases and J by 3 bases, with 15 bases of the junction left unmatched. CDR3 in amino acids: CASSLTGLADVNIYEQYF. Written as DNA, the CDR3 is TGTGCCAGCAGCTTAACCGGACTAGCAGATGTCAATATCTACGAGCAGTACTTC.

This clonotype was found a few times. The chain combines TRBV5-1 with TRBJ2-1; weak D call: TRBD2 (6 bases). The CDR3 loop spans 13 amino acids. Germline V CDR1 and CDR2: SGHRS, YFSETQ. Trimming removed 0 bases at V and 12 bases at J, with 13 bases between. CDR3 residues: CASSLEWKGGQFF. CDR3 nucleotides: TGCGCCAGCAGCTTGGAGTGGAAGGGAGGGCAGTTCTTC.

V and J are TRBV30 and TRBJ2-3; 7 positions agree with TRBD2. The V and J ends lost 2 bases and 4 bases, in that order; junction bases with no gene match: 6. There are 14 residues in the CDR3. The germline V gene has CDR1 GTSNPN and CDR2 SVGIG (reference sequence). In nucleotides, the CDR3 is TGTGCCTGGAGTATTGGCGGGAGTTCAGATACGCAGTATTTT. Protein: CAWSIGGSSDTQYF.

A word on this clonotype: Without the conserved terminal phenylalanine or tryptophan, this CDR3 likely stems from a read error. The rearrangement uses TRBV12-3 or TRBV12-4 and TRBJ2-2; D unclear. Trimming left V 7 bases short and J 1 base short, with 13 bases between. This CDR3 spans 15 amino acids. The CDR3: CASTQGGGNTGELFS. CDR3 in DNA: TGTGCCAGCACTCAAGGCGGCGGGAACACCGGGGAGCTGTTTTCT.

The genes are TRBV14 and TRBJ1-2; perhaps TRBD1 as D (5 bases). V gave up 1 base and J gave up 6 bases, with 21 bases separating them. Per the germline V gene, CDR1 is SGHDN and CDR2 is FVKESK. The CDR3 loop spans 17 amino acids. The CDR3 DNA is TGTGCCAGCAGCCAAGTGACACTAGGACACCCCGGGGATGGCTACACCTTC. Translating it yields CASSQVTLGHPGDGYTF.

The CDR3 DNA follows: TGTGCCAGCAGCTTGGGACACAAAAACATTCAGTACTTC. Translated, it gives CASSLGHKNIQYF. The rearrangement joins TRBV13 to TRBJ2-4, with D perhaps matching TRBD1 (6 bases). The CDR3 runs 13 residues. V gave up 3 bases and J gave up 3 bases, with 6 bases separating them. CDR1 and CDR2 (germline): PRHDT, FYEKMQ (reference sequence).

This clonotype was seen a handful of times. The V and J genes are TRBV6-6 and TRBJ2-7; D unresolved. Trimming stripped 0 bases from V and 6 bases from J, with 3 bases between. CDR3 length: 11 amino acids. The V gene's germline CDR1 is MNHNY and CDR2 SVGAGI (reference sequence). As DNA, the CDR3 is TGTGCCAGCAGTTACTCGTCCGAGCAGTACTTC. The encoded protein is CASSYSSEQYF.

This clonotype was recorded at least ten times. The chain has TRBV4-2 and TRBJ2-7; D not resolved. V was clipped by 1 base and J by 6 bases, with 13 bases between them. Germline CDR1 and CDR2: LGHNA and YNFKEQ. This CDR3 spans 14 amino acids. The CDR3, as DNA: TGTGCCAGCAGCCAAGGTCCGGCCCCCCGCGAGCAGTACTTC. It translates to CASSQGPAPREQYF.

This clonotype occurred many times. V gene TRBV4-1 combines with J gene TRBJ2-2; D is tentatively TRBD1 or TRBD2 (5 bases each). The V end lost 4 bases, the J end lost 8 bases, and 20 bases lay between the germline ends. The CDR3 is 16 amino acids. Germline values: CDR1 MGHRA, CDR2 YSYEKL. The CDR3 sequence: CASSPTTGPRGGELFF. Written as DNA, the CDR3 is TGCGCCAGCAGCCCTACGACGGGGCCTCGCGGTGGGGAGCTGTTTTTT.

CDR3 DNA sequence: TGTGCCAGCCTGACTAGCGGAACCTACGAGCAGTACTTC. This encodes CASLTSGTYEQYF. This chain joins TRBV12-3 or TRBV12-4 and TRBJ2-7; 9 positions match TRBD2. V shed 8 bases and J 2 bases; nucleotides not matched to a gene: 4. This CDR3 has 13 amino acids.

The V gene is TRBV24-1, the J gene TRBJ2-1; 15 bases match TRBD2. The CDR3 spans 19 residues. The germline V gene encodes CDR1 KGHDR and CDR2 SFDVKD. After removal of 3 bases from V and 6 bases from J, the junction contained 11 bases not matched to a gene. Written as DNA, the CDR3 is TGTGCCACCAGTGATCCCGGCAGGACTAGCGGGAGGGCCTCCAATGAGCAGTTCTTC. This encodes CATSDPGRTSGRASNEQFF.

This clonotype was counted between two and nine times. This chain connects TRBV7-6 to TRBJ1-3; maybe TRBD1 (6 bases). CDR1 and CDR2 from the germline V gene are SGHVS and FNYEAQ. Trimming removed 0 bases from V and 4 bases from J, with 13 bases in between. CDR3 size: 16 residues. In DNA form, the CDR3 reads TGTGCCAGCAGCTTAGCGGGGGGGCTCGGCGGAAACACCATATATTTT. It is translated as CASSLAGGLGGNTIYF.

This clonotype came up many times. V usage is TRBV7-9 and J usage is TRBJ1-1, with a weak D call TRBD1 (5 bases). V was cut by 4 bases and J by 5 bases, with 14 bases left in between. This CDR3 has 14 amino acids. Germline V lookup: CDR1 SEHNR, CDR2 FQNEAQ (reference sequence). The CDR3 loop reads CASSSTGGGTEAFF. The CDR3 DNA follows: TGTGCCAGCAGCTCTACGGGGGGTGGAACTGAAGCTTTCTTT.

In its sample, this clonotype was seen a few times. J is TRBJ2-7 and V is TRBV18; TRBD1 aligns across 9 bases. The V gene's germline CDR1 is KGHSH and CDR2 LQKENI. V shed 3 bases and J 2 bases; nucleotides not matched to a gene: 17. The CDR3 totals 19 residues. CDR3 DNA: TGTGCCAGCTCACCTTCCCGGGACAGGGTGTGGGAAGCCACCTACGAGCAGTACTTC. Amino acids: CASSPSRDRVWEATYEQYF.

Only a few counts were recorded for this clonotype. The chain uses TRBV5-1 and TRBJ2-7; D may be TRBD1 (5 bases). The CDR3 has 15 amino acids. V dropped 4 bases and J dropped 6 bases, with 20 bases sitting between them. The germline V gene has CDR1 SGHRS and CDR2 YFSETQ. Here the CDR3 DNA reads TGCGCCAGCAGCCTTGATCCGGGCAGGGCGCGCGAGCAGTACTTC. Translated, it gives CASSLDPGRAREQYF.

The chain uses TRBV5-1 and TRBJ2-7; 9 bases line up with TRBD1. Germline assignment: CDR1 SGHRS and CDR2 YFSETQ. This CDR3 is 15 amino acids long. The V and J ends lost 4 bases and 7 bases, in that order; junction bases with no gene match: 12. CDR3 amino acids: CASSPDGGTGREQYF. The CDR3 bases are TGCGCCAGCAGCCCCGACGGTGGGACAGGGAGGGAGCAGTACTTC.

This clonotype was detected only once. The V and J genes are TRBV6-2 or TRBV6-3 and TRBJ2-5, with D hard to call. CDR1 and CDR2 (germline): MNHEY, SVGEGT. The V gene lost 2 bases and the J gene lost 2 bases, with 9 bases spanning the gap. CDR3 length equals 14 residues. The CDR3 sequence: CASSYPPIQETQYF. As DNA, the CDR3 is TGTGCCAGCAGTTACCCCCCGATACAAGAGACCCAGTACTTC.

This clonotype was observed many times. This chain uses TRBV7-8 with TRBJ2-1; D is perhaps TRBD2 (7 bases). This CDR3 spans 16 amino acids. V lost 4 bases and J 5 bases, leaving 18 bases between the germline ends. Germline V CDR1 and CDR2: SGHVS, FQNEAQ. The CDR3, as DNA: TGTGCCAGCAGCTACCAGGGGCGGGAGAGGGACAATGAGCAGTTCTTC. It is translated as CASSYQGRERDNEQFF.

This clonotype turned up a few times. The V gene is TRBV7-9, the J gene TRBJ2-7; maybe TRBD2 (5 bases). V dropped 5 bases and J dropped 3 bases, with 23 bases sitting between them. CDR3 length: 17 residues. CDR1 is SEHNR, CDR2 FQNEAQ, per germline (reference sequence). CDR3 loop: CASSPKGGPLGFYEQYF. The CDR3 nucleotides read TGTGCCAGCAGCCCGAAAGGAGGTCCCTTGGGGTTCTACGAGCAGTACTTC.

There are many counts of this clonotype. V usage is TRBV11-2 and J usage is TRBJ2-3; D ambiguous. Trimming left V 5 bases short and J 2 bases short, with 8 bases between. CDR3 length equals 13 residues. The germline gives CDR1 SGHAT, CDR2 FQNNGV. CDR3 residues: CASSLRSTDTQYF. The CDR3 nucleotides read TGTGCCAGCAGCCTCCGATCCACAGATACGCAGTATTTT.

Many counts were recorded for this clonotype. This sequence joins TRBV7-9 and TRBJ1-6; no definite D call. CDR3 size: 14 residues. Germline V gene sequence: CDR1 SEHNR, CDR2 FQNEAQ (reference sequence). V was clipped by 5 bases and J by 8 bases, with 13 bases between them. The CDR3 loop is CASSLRTGDSPLHF. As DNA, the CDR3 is TGTGCCAGCAGCCTCCGGACGGGAGATTCACCCCTCCACTTT. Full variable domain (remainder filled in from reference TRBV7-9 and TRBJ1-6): DTGVSQNPRHKITKRGQNVTFRCDPISEHNRLYWYRQTLGQGPEFLTYFQNEAQLEKSRLLSDRFSAERPKGSFSTLEIQRTEQGDSAMYLCASSLRTGDSPLHFGNGTRLTVT.